Presented here are 21 T cell receptor beta chains from one specimen sequenced in a study of blood T cells in healthy people across ages. PCR was performed a second time for about 7 to 11 cycles using a sample-barcoded 5' primer and a J-beta primer mix. TCRdb reprocessed the 5' RACE reads via MiXCR and lists one record per CDR3 protein. The sample records 600,000 to 800,000 distinct CDR3 sequences, around 50% being singletons. The specimen was blood. All receptors come from a woman aged 80 or over in good health.

This clonotype has a count of ten or more. V gene TRBV5-1 combines with J gene TRBJ2-7; the match to TRBD2 covers 11 bases. V lost 4 bases to trimming and J lost 4 bases; unmatched junction nucleotides: 7. Germline V CDR1 and CDR2: SGHRS, YFSETQ. The CDR3 contains 15 residues. The CDR3 loop is CASSPWTSGLYEQYF. For the CDR3, the DNA is TGCGCCAGCAGCCCGTGGACTAGCGGGTTGTACGAGCAGTACTTC.

This clonotype was detected only a few times. V gene TRBV7-3 combines with J gene TRBJ2-3; no reliable D call. This CDR3 comprises 14 residues. Germline V lookup: CDR1 SGHTA, CDR2 FQGTGA. The V and J ends lost 1 base and 6 bases respectively, with 11 bases between them. In DNA, the CDR3 is TGTGCCAGCAGCTTAAGGTCCACACTGGATACGCAGTATTTT. Its translation: CASSLRSTLDTQYF.

This clonotype has at least ten counts. The chain combines TRBV27 with TRBJ2-7; D might be TRBD1 (6 bases). This CDR3 is 14 amino acids long. V was cut by 8 bases and J by 3 bases, with 17 bases left in between. Germline CDR1 and CDR2: MNHEY and SMNVEV (reference sequence). CDR3: CASGNLDRNYEQYF. In nucleotides, the CDR3 is TGTGCCAGCGGAAACTTGGACAGAAACTACGAGCAGTACTTC.

This chain links TRBV21-1 with TRBJ1-1. TRBV21-1 is an annotated pseudogene. CDR3 length: 14 residues. CDR3 sequence: CASSKIRSDTEAFF. DNA for the CDR3: TGTGCCAGCAGCAAAATTAGGAGTGATACTGAAGCTTTCTTT.

The chain couples TRBV19 to TRBJ1-4, with TRBD1 identical over 8 bases. The junction had 9 bases not matched to a gene; V was cut back by 8 bases and J by 7 bases. CDR3 length: 14 amino acids. Germline V gives CDR1 LNHDA, CDR2 SQIVND (reference sequence). This chain's CDR3 is CASRLGQGREKLFF. The CDR3 DNA sequence: TGTGCCAGTCGTCTCGGACAGGGACGTGAAAAACTGTTTTTT.

This clonotype has a handful of counts. The V and J genes are TRBV7-9 and TRBJ1-1; D not resolved. Germline lookup yields CDR1 SEHNR and CDR2 FQNEAQ (reference sequence). Deletions cut 5 bases from V and 1 base from J, with 8 bases between. The CDR3 length is 13 residues. The chain's CDR3 is CASSVYRNTEAFF. CDR3 sequence (DNA): TGTGCCAGCAGCGTCTACAGGAACACTGAAGCTTTCTTT. The full variable domain, completed using reference TRBV7-9 and TRBJ1-1, is DTGVSQNPRHKITKRGQNVTFRCDPISEHNRLYWYRQTLGQGPEFLTYFQNEAQLEKSRLLSDRFSAERPKGSFSTLEIQRTEQGDSAMYLCASSVYRNTEAFFGQGTRLTVV.

V gene TRBV19 combines with J gene TRBJ1-6, with D tentatively TRBD1 (5 bases). Trimming left V 2 bases short and J 11 bases short, with 16 bases between. Germline CDR1 is LNHDA and CDR2 is SQIVND (reference sequence). CDR3 length: 15 amino acids. CDR3 sequence reads: CASSILGRNWTPLHF. The CDR3 coding sequence is TGTGCCAGTAGTATATTGGGACGTAATTGGACACCCCTCCACTTT.

This chain connects TRBV25-1 to TRBJ2-5; D is unclear. Trimming removed 2 bases from V and 0 bases from J, with 7 bases in between. The CDR3 is 14 residues long. The V gene's germline CDR1 is MGHDK and CDR2 SYGVNS. The CDR3 nucleotides are TGTGCCAGCAGTGAACACCGGTACCAAGAGACCCAGTACTTC. Its translation: CASSEHRYQETQYF.

In this sample, this clonotype turned up a few times. Just one base apart from a much larger clone, this may be a read error. This chain connects TRBV20-1 to TRBJ2-1; 7 bases line up with TRBD2. The germline V gene encodes CDR1 DFQATT and CDR2 SNEGSKA (reference sequence). The CDR3 consists of 16 residues. The CDR3 bases are TGCAGTGCTAGAACCTTAGCGGGTAGCTCCCACAATGAGCAGTTCTTC. Its protein is CSARTLAGSSHNEQFF.

The V and J genes are TRBV9 and TRBJ2-1, with 13 bases aligning to TRBD2. This CDR3 contains 15 residues. Germline-derived CDR1 and CDR2 are SGDLS and YYNGEE. V shed 0 bases and J 8 bases; nucleotides not matched to a gene: 2. CDR3 sequence reads: CASSVELAGGYEQFF. The CDR3, as DNA: TGTGCCAGCAGCGTAGAACTAGCGGGAGGGTATGAGCAGTTCTTC.

Ten or more counts support this clonotype. As DNA, the CDR3 is TGTGCCAGCAGTTTAGCCCTAGGGGACACCGGGGAGCTGTTTTTT. Its translation is CASSLALGDTGELFF. The chain is built from TRBV12-3 or TRBV12-4 and TRBJ2-2; D is perhaps TRBD1 (5 bases). The CDR3 length is 15 residues. V lost 0 bases, J lost 3 bases, and 8 bases lay in between.

This clonotype was picked up many times. This sequence joins TRBV20-1 and TRBJ2-5; D is uncertain. Germline CDR1 and CDR2: DFQATT and SNEGSKA (reference sequence). V was cut by 6 bases and J by 5 bases, with 13 bases left in between. The CDR3 has 12 amino acids. The DNA of the CDR3 is TGCAGTGCCCCGACCAATGAGGAGACCCAGTACTTC. It specifies CSAPTNEETQYF.

As for this clonotype: Just one base apart from a much larger clone, this may be a read error. This sequence joins TRBV15 and TRBJ1-2; D uncertain. This CDR3 spans 13 amino acids. Germline lookup yields CDR1 LNHNV and CDR2 YYDKDF (reference sequence). V dropped 0 bases and J dropped 4 bases, with 6 bases sitting between them. The CDR3 is CATSRDGSYGYTF. CDR3 coding DNA: TGTGCCACCAGCAGAGACGGGTCCTATGGCTACACCTTC.

On this clonotype itself: Being one base from a much bigger clone, this may be a read error. The chain uses TRBV9 and TRBJ2-3; D not certain. Germline CDR1 and CDR2: SGDLS and YYNGEE. The CDR3 is 11 amino acids. The germline V and J ends were trimmed by 0 bases and 11 bases, with 7 bases remaining between them. Written as DNA, the CDR3 is TGTGCCAGCAGCGTAGGTTATATGCAGTATTTT. It codes for CASSVGYMQYF.

This chain uses TRBV24-1 with TRBJ2-1, with 10 bases lining up with TRBD2. The CDR3 loop spans 13 amino acids. Germline loops: CDR1 KGHDR, CDR2 SFDVKD. V was clipped by 4 bases and J by 12 bases; unmatched bases: 5. The CDR3 sequence is CATSESAGGPQFF. The CDR3 region has the DNA TGTGCCACCAGTGAGTCAGCGGGAGGGCCGCAGTTCTTC.

As for this clonotype: A much larger clone differs by one base, so this may be a read error. The rearrangement uses TRBV9 and TRBJ2-1, with TRBD2 matching over 9 bases. Germline trimming cut 2 bases from V and 5 bases from J; bases unmatched to any gene: 5. The length of the CDR3 is 15 residues. Germline V gives CDR1 SGDLS, CDR2 YYNGEE. The CDR3 coding sequence is TGTGCCAGCAGCGTGACTAGCGGCCTACACAATGAGCAGTTCTTC. Translating gives CASSVTSGLHNEQFF.

The chain recombines TRBV6-1 with TRBJ1-2, with D unresolved. Between the trimmed V and J ends, which lost 2 bases and 8 bases, there was a span of 9 bases. CDR1 and CDR2 from the germline V gene are MNHNS and SASEGT. There are 12 residues in the CDR3. CDR3 nucleotides: TGTGCCAGCAGTGAACTTCGCGGAGGCTACACCTTC. It translates to CASSELRGGYTF.

In the case of this clonotype: It is likely a read error, because the conserved phenylalanine at the end of the CDR3 is missing. The V and J genes are TRBV2 and TRBJ2-2; 8 nucleotides match TRBD1. The germline gives CDR1 SNHLY, CDR2 FYNNEI. The J segment lost 4 bases and the V segment lost 9 bases, leaving 7 bases of the junction unmatched. The CDR3 length is 14 residues. CDR3 loop: CASRWTGPTGELFI. CDR3 nucleotide sequence: TGTGCCAGTAGATGGACAGGGCCCACCGGGGAGCTGTTTATT.

Remarks on this clonotype: The junction and the germline gene differ at one end; a read error may be behind it. The chain joins TRBV5-1 to TRBJ2-3; 7 bases line up with TRBD2. Per germline, CDR1 SGHRS and CDR2 YFSETQ. The CDR3 is made up of 16 amino acids. The CDR3 spells CASSLVAGLGTGTQYF. The CDR3 DNA sequence: TGCGCCAGCAGCTTGGTAGCGGGCCTAGGCACAGGTACGCAGTATTTT.

The chain couples TRBV7-8 to TRBJ2-1, with a weak D call TRBD2 (5 bases). Germline CDR1 and CDR2: SGHVS and FQNEAQ. This CDR3 contains 17 residues. The V end was cut by 4 bases, the J end by 0 bases, with 16 bases between. In nucleotides, the CDR3 is TGTGCCAGCAGCTCCTCCGGGAAACCCCGCTCCTACAATGAGCAGTTCTTC. Amino acids: CASSSSGKPRSYNEQFF.

The chain joins TRBV29-1 to TRBJ2-3, with D possibly TRBD2 on 5 matching bases. Per germline, CDR1 SQVTM and CDR2 ANQGSEA. The CDR3 is 11 amino acids. Trimming shortened V by 7 bases and J by 4 bases, and 9 bases separated the two germline ends. In DNA, the CDR3 is TGCAGCGGGGAGTGGGCAGATACGCAGTATTTT. Amino acids: CSGEWADTQYF.